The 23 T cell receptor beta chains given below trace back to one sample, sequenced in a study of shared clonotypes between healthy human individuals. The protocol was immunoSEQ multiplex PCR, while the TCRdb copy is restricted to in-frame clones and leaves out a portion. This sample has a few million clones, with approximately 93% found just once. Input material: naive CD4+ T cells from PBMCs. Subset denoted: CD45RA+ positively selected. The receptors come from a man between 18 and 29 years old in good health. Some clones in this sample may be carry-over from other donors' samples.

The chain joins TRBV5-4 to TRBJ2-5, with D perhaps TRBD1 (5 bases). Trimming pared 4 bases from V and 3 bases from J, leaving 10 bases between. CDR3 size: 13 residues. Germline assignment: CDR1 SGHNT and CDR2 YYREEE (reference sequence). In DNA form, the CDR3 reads TGTGCCAGCAGCACTCAACAGGAAGAGACCCAGTACTTC. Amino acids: CASSTQQEETQYF.

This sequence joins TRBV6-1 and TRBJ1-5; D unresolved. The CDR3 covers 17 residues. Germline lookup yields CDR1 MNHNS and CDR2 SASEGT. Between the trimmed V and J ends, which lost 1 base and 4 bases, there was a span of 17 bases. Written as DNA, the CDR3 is TGTGCCAGCAGTGAAGGAATCACTCGGGAGTCAAATCAGCCCCAGCATTTT. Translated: CASSEGITRESNQPQHF.

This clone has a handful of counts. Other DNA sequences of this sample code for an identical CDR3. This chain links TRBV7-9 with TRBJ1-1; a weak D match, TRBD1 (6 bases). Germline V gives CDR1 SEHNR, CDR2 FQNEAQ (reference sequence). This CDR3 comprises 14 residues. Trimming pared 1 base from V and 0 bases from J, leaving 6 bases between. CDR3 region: CASSLDRVNTEAFF. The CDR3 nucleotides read TGTGCCAGCAGCTTAGACAGGGTGAACACTGAAGCTTTCTTT.

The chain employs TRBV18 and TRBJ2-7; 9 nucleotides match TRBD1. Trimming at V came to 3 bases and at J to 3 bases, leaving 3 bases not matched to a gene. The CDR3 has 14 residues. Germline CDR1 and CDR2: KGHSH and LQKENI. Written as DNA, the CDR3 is TGTGCCAGCTCACCGACAGGGGGGGACTACGAGCAGTACTTC. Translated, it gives CASSPTGGDYEQYF.

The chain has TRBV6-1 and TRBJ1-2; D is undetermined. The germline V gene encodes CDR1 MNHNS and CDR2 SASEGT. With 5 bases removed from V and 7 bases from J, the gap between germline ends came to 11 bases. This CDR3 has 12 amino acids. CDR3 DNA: TGTGCCAGCAGTCCCTATATATTTGGCTACACCTTC. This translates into CASSPYIFGYTF.

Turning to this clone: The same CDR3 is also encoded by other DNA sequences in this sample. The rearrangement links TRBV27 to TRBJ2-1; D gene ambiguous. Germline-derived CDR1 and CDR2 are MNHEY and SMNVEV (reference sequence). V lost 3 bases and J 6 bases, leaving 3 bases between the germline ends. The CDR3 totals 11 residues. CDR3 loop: CASSLGNEQFF. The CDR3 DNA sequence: TGTGCCAGCAGTTTGGGCAATGAGCAGTTCTTC.

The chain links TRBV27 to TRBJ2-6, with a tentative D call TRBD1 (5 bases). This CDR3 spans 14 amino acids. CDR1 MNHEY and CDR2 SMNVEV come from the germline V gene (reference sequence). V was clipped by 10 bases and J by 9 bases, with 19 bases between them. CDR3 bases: TGTGCCACCGGCAGGGTATCCCTAGGCAACGTCCTGACTTTC. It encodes CATGRVSLGNVLTF. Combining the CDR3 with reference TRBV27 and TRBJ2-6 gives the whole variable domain EAQVTQNPRYLITVTGKKLTVTCSQNMNHEYMSWYRQDPGLGLRQIYYSMNVEVTDKGDVPEGYKVSRKEKRNFPLILESPSPNQTSLYFCATGRVSLGNVLTFGAGSRLTVL.

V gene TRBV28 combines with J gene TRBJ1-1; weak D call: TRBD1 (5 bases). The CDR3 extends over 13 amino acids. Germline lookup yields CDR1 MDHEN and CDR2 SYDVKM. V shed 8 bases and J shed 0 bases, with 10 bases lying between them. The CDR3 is CASGDGMNTEAFF. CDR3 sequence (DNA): TGTGCCAGCGGGGACGGAATGAACACTGAAGCTTTCTTT. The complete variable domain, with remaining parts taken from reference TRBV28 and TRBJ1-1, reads DVKVTQSSRYLVKRTGEKVFLECVQDMDHENMFWYRQDPGLGLRLIYFSYDVKMKEKGDIPEGYSVSREKKERFSLILESASTNQTSMYLCASGDGMNTEAFFGQGTRLTVV.

The CDR3 sequence: CASSLRGTSGRKFF. CDR3 DNA sequence: TGTGCCAGCAGCTTAAGGGGGACTAGCGGGAGAAAGTTCTTC. The chain recombines TRBV11-2 with TRBJ2-1; 14 bases align to TRBD2. Germline CDR1 and CDR2: SGHAT and FQNNGV. There are 14 residues in the CDR3. Trimming took 2 bases from V and 14 from J; bases not matched to a gene: 5.

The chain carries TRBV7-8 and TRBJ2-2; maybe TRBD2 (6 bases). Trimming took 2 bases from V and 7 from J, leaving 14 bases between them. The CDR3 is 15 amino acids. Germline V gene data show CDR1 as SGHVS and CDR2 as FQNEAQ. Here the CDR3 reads CASSLTGSRDGELFF. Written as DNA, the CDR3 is TGTGCCAGCAGCTTAACCGGGAGTAGGGACGGGGAGCTGTTTTTT. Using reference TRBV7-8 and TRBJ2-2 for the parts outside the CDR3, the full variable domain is GAGVSQSPRYKVAKRGQDVALRCDPISGHVSLFWYQQALGQGPEFLTYFQNEAQLDKSGLPSDRFFAERPEGSVSTLKIQRTQQEDSAVYLCASSLTGSRDGELFFGEGSRLTVL.

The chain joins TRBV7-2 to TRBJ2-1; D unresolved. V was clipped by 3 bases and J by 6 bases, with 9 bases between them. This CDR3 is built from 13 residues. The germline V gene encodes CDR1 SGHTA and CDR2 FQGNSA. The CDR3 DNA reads TGTGCCAGCAGCTTGTTGGGCACCAATGAGCAGTTCTTC. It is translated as CASSLLGTNEQFF.

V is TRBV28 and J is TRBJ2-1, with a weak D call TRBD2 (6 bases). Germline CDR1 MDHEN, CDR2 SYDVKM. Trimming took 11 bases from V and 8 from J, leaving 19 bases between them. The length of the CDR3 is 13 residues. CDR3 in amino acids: CAGAGQVKDEQFF. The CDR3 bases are TGTGCCGGGGCGGGGCAGGTAAAGGATGAGCAGTTCTTC.

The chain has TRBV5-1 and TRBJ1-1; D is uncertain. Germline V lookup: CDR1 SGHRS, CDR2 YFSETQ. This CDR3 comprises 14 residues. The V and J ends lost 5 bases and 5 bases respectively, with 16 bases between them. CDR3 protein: CASSSPELGTEAFF. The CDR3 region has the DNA TGCGCCAGCAGTTCCCCGGAGCTGGGAACTGAAGCTTTCTTT.

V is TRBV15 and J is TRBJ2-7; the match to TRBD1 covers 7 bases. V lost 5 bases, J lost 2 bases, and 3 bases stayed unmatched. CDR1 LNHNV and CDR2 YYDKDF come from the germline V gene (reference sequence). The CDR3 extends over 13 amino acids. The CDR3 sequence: CATSQGQTYEQYF. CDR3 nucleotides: TGTGCCACCAGCCAGGGACAGACCTACGAGCAGTACTTC.

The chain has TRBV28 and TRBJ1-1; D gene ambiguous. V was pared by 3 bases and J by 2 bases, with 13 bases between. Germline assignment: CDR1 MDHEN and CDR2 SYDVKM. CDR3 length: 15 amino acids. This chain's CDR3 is CASSFWVGGNTEAFF. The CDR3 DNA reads TGTGCCAGCAGTTTTTGGGTTGGAGGCAACACTGAAGCTTTCTTT.

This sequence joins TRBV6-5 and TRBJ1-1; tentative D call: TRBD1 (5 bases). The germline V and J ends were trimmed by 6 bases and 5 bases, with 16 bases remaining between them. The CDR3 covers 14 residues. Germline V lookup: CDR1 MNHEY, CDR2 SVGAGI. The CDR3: CASRRHGARTEAFF. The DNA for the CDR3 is TGTGCCAGCAGACGACACGGGGCTCGGACTGAAGCTTTCTTT.

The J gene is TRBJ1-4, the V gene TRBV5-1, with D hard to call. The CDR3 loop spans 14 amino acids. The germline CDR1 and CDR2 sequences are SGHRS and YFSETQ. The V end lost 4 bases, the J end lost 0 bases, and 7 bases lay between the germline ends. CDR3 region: CASSQTATNEKLFF. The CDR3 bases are TGCGCCAGCAGCCAAACCGCAACTAATGAAAAACTGTTTTTT.

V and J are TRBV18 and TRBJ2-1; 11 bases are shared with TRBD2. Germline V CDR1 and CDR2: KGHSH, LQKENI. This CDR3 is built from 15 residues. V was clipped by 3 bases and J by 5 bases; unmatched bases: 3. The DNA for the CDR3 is TGTGCCAGCTCACCGGGGACTAGCGGCCACAATGAGCAGTTCTTC. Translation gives CASSPGTSGHNEQFF.

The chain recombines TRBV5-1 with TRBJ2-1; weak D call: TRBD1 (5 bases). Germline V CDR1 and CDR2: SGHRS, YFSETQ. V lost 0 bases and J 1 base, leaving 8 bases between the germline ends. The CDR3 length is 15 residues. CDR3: CASSLDRPSYNEQFF. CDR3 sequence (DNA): TGCGCCAGCAGCTTGGACAGGCCTTCCTACAATGAGCAGTTCTTC.

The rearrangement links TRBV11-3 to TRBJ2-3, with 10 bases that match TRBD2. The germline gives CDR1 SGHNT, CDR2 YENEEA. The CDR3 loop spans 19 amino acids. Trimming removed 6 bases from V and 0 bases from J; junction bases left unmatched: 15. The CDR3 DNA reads TGTGCCAGCAGTACGGGCAACCTAGCGGGAGCACTAAGCACAGATACGCAGTATTTT. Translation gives CASSTGNLAGALSTDTQYF. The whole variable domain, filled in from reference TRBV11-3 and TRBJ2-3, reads EAGVVQSPRYKIIEKKQPVAFWCNPISGHNTLYWYLQNLGQGPELLIRYENEEAVDDSQLPKDRFSAERLKGVDSTLKIQPAELGDSAVYLCASSTGNLAGALSTDTQYFGPGTRLTVL.

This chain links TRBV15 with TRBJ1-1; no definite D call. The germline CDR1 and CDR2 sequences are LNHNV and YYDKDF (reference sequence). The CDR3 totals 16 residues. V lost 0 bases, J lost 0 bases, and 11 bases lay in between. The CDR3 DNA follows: TGTGCCACCAGCAGAGAGGTAGGACGGATGAACACTGAAGCTTTCTTT. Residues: CATSREVGRMNTEAFF.

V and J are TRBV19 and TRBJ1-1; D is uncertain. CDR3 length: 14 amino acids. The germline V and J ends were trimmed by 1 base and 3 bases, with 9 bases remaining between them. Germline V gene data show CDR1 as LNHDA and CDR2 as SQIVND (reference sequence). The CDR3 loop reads CASSIVAHDTEAFF. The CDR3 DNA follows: TGTGCCAGTAGTATAGTGGCCCACGACACTGAAGCTTTCTTT.

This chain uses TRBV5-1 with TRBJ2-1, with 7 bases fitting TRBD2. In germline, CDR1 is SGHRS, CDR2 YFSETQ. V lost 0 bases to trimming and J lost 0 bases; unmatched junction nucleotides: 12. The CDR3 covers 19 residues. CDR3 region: CASSLAVLGGSGSYNEQFF. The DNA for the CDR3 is TGCGCCAGCAGCTTGGCGGTTTTAGGCGGGAGTGGCTCCTACAATGAGCAGTTCTTC. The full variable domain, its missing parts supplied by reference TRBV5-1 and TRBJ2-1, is KAGVTQTPRYLIKTRGQQVTLSCSPISGHRSVSWYQQTPGQGLQFLFEYFSETQRNKGNFPGRFSGRQFSNSRSEMNVSTLELGDSALYLCASSLAVLGGSGSYNEQFFGPGTRLTVL.